These 28 T cell receptor beta chains came from one sample sequenced in a study of blood T cell repertoires in COVID-19. Repertoires were generated with immunoSEQ multiplex PCR, while TCRdb's copy carries only in-frame clones and drops some. Here the sample spans hundreds of thousands of clones, approximately 79% being singletons. Material for sequencing was PBMCs or T cells enriched from blood (not recorded which). The receptors come from a man aged 25-40 years with acute COVID-19.

V gene TRBV30 combines with J gene TRBJ2-1; D might be TRBD2 (5 bases). V was pared by 2 bases and J by 0 bases, with 8 bases between. Germline lookup yields CDR1 GTSNPN and CDR2 SVGIG (reference sequence). The CDR3 contains 14 residues. In DNA, the CDR3 is TGTGCCTGGAGTCGTCGGGACTCCTACAATGAGCAGTTCTTC. It translates to CAWSRRDSYNEQFF.

J is TRBJ2-1 and V is TRBV11-3; D perhaps matches TRBD2 (7 bases). CDR3 length: 14 amino acids. Germline loops: CDR1 SGHNT, CDR2 YENEEA. The germline V and J ends were trimmed by 3 bases and 10 bases, with 16 bases remaining between them. CDR3 DNA: TGTGCCAGCAGCTTTGCGGGGGCCGAGGGAGAGCAGTTCTTC. Translation gives CASSFAGAEGEQFF.

The chain has TRBV9 and TRBJ1-3; D perhaps matches TRBD1 (6 bases). The CDR3 runs to 13 residues. V gave up 5 bases and J gave up 1 base, with 7 bases separating them. Germline V CDR1 and CDR2: SGDLS, YYNGEE. CDR3 protein: CASRQGSGNTIYF. CDR3 bases: TGTGCCAGCAGACAGGGATCTGGAAACACCATATATTTT. The full variable domain, with the rest looked up from reference TRBV9 and TRBJ1-3, is DSGVTQTPKHLITATGQRVTLRCSPRSGDLSVYWYQQSLDQGLQFLIQYYNGEERAKGNILERFSAQQFPDLHSELNLSSLELGDSALYFCASRQGSGNTIYFGEGSWLTVV.

The rearrangement links TRBV4-2 to TRBJ1-4; 9 bases align to TRBD1. The CDR3 runs to 16 residues. CDR1 and CDR2 from the germline V gene are LGHNA and YNFKEQ. The V and J ends lost 2 bases and 7 bases, in that order; junction bases with no gene match: 8. The CDR3 spells CASSQSAGTGSEKLFF. CDR3 DNA sequence: TGTGCCAGCAGCCAATCCGCCGGGACAGGGTCTGAAAAACTGTTTTTT.

On this clone: The sample holds other DNA sequences that translate to the same CDR3. This chain links TRBV18 with TRBJ1-1; the match to TRBD1 covers 7 bases. Losses at the gene ends were 3 bases for V and 2 bases for J; bases not matched to a gene: 3. The CDR3 runs 14 residues. Germline loops: CDR1 KGHSH, CDR2 LQKENI. The DNA of the CDR3 is TGTGCCAGCTCACCCACAGGGGTTAACACTGAAGCTTTCTTT. It specifies CASSPTGVNTEAFF.

The genes are TRBV19 and TRBJ1-4, with D uncertain. V lost 4 bases to trimming and J lost 7 bases, with 16 bases between them. The CDR3 length is 15 residues. Germline V gives CDR1 LNHDA, CDR2 SQIVND (reference sequence). The CDR3 here is CASSTLGVGSEKLFF. For the CDR3, the DNA is TGTGCCAGTAGTACCCTCGGGGTCGGGAGTGAAAAACTGTTTTTT.

About this clone: Mismatch with germline at one junction end may stem from a read error. This sequence joins TRBV3-1 (or the pseudogene TRBV3-2) and TRBJ2-3; 10 bases agree with TRBD2. Germline V gene data show CDR1 as LGHDT and CDR2 as YNNKEL (reference sequence). This CDR3 has 14 residues. The CDR3 reads CASSQGNSGGYRDF. In DNA form, the CDR3 reads TGTGCCAGCAGCCAAGGTAATAGCGGGGGGTATCGGGATTTT.

The rearrangement joins TRBV7-9 to TRBJ1-2; 7 bases match TRBD1. The CDR3 extends over 15 amino acids. Germline V lookup: CDR1 SEHNR, CDR2 FQNEAQ (reference sequence). The trim removed 5 bases at V and 4 bases at J, leaving 10 bases unmatched. CDR3 DNA sequence: TGTGCCAGCAGCCACGGACAGGTGCTACTCTATGGCTACACCTTC. Protein sequence: CASSHGQVLLYGYTF. Looking up the rest from reference TRBV7-9 and TRBJ1-2 gives the full variable domain: DTGVSQNPRHKITKRGQNVTFRCDPISEHNRLYWYRQTLGQGPEFLTYFQNEAQLEKSRLLSDRFSAERPKGSFSTLEIQRTEQGDSAMYLCASSHGQVLLYGYTFGSGTRLTVV.

Ten or more counts support this clone. This chain uses TRBV6-1 with TRBJ2-5; 11 bases match TRBD2. The J segment lost 5 bases and the V segment lost 1 base, leaving 6 bases of the junction unmatched. Germline CDR1 reads MNHNS; CDR2 reads SASEGT. This CDR3 is built from 16 residues. For the CDR3, the DNA is TGTGCCAGCAGTGAAGTTCCTAGCGGGAGGTATGAGACCCAGTACTTC. As protein: CASSEVPSGRYETQYF.

J is TRBJ2-7 and V is TRBV6-5; 7 bases map to TRBD1. The germline V gene encodes CDR1 MNHEY and CDR2 SVGAGI. This CDR3 region has 15 residues. J gave up 4 bases and V 6 bases, and 12 bases lay outside the gene matches. CDR3 nucleotides: TGTGCCAGCAGCCAAACTTCGGACAGGCCGTACGAGCAGTACGTC. The encoded protein is CASSQTSDRPYEQYV.

The V call is TRBV7-8, the J call TRBJ2-5; D is possibly TRBD2 (6 bases). Trimming stripped 5 bases from V and 9 bases from J, with 25 bases between. This CDR3 is built from 16 residues. In germline, CDR1 is SGHVS, CDR2 FQNEAQ. DNA of the CDR3: TGTGCCAGCAGCCCCCAGAGTAGCGGCCTAACCGGGTCCCAGTACTTC. Its protein product is CASSPQSSGLTGSQYF.

DNA for the CDR3: TGTGCCAGCAGTTTATTATCTAGCAATCAGCCCCAGCATTTT. Protein sequence: CASSLLSSNQPQHF. The chain recombines TRBV28 with TRBJ1-5; D unclear. V was trimmed by 1 base and J by 0 bases, leaving 4 bases between them. Germline lookup yields CDR1 MDHEN and CDR2 SYDVKM. The CDR3 has 14 amino acids.

The J gene is TRBJ1-5, the V gene TRBV5-1; 10 bases agree with TRBD1. This CDR3 region has 16 residues. The V gene's germline CDR1 is SGHRS and CDR2 YFSETQ. V lost 4 bases, J lost 2 bases, and 6 bases stayed unmatched. CDR3 protein: CASSPGQGYGNQPQHF. CDR3 sequence (DNA): TGCGCCAGCAGCCCGGGACAGGGGTACGGCAATCAGCCCCAGCATTTT.

The V and J genes are TRBV7-9 and TRBJ2-1; 7 bases are shared with TRBD2. The germline V gene encodes CDR1 SEHNR and CDR2 FQNEAQ (reference sequence). CDR3 size: 15 residues. The V segment lost 4 bases and the J segment 0 bases; nucleotides outside the gene matches: 3. DNA of the CDR3: TGTGCCAGCAGCTCCGGGGGGAGCTCCTACAATGAGCAGTTCTTC. Amino acids: CASSSGGSSYNEQFF. The full variable domain, its missing parts supplied by reference TRBV7-9 and TRBJ2-1, is DTGVSQNPRHKITKRGQNVTFRCDPISEHNRLYWYRQTLGQGPEFLTYFQNEAQLEKSRLLSDRFSAERPKGSFSTLEIQRTEQGDSAMYLCASSSGGSSYNEQFFGPGTRLTVL.

The chain joins TRBV21-1 to TRBJ2-2; the D call of TRBD2 is as the table states it, not checked on the DNA. TRBV21-1 constitutes a pseudogene. The CDR3 covers 16 residues. CDR3 residues: CASRFSGGMNTGELFF. The CDR3, as DNA: TGTGCCAGCAGATTCAGCGGGGGGATGAACACCGGGGAGCTGTTTTTT.

Only a few counts were recorded for this clone. The gene calls are TRBV10-1 and TRBJ1-5, with D uncertain. Trimming shortened V by 3 bases and J by 4 bases, and 7 bases separated the two germline ends. CDR3 length: 13 residues. The V gene's germline CDR1 is WNHNN and CDR2 SYGVQD (reference sequence). CDR3 sequence reads: CASSDGQNQPQHF. CDR3 coding DNA: TGCGCCAGCAGTGATGGTCAGAATCAGCCCCAGCATTTT.

The chain couples TRBV30 to TRBJ1-6; a weak D match, TRBD1 (5 bases). The germline CDR1 and CDR2 sequences are GTSNPN and SVGIG (reference sequence). V lost 0 bases and J lost 3, with 9 bases in between. CDR3 length: 15 amino acids. The CDR3 nucleotides read TGTGCCTGGAGTGTCAGGGTAATCTATAATTCACCCCTCCACTTT. Translating gives CAWSVRVIYNSPLHF. Supplemented by reference TRBV30 and TRBJ1-6, the full variable domain reads SQTIHQWPATLVQPVGSPLSLECTVEGTSNPNLYWYRQAAGRGLQLLFYSVGIGQISSEVPQNLSASRPQDRQFILSSKKLLLSDSGFYLCAWSVRVIYNSPLHFGNGTRLTVT.

V usage is TRBV4-1 and J usage is TRBJ1-6; D ambiguous. The CDR3 totals 14 residues. Trimming pared 0 bases from V and 6 bases from J, leaving 6 bases between. In germline, CDR1 is MGHRA, CDR2 YSYEKL. Here the CDR3 reads CASSQESGNSPLHF. CDR3 DNA sequence: TGCGCCAGCAGCCAAGAATCGGGTAATTCACCCCTCCACTTT.

This clone occurred once. The chain uses TRBV15 and TRBJ1-3; weak D call: TRBD1 (6 bases). Trimming stripped 7 bases from V and 3 bases from J, with 13 bases between. The length of the CDR3 is 14 residues. The V gene's germline CDR1 is LNHNV and CDR2 YYDKDF (reference sequence). The DNA for the CDR3 is TGTGCCACCACACAGGGAGCCTTTGGAAACACCATATATTTT. Protein product: CATTQGAFGNTIYF.

The chain carries TRBV13 and TRBJ2-7, with TRBD1 matching 8 bases. Germline loops: CDR1 PRHDT, CDR2 FYEKMQ (reference sequence). V shed 5 bases, J shed 3 bases, and the junction held 3 bases outside the gene matches. CDR3 size: 13 residues. The CDR3: CASSPGTGYEQYV. The CDR3 DNA reads TGTGCCAGCAGCCCCGGGACAGGCTACGAGCAGTACGTC.

V and J are TRBV19 and TRBJ2-1, with 9 bases matching TRBD2. Germline CDR1 and CDR2: LNHDA and SQIVND (reference sequence). V lost 1 base to trimming and J lost 9 bases; unmatched junction nucleotides: 10. This CDR3 has 16 amino acids. The CDR3 DNA is TGTGCCAGTAGTATAGGTGGCGGCGGGAGGGCCCTTGAGCAGTTCTTC. Its translation: CASSIGGGGRALEQFF.

J is TRBJ2-5 and V is TRBV5-1; tentative D call: TRBD1 (6 bases). This CDR3 spans 17 amino acids. V was cut by 0 bases and J by 0 bases, with 15 bases left in between. Germline CDR1 is SGHRS and CDR2 is YFSETQ. The CDR3 loop is CASSLAQGLGDQETQYF. The CDR3, as DNA: TGCGCCAGCAGCTTGGCGCAGGGGTTGGGTGACCAAGAGACCCAGTACTTC.

This clone showed up just once. The CDR3 sequence is CASSERTERTGELFF. The CDR3 DNA is TGTGCCAGCAGTGAAAGGACAGAGCGCACCGGGGAGCTGTTTTTT. The chain uses TRBV2 and TRBJ2-2; D possibly corresponds to TRBD1 (6 bases). The germline CDR1 and CDR2 sequences are SNHLY and FYNNEI. V lost 2 bases and J 4 bases, leaving 11 bases between the germline ends. The CDR3 has 15 amino acids.

The J gene is TRBJ2-1, the V gene TRBV29-1; 9 nucleotides agree with TRBD1. With 6 bases clipped from V and 16 bases from J, the junction kept 13 bases outside the gene matches. CDR1 and CDR2 from the germline V gene are SQVTM and ANQGSEA. The CDR3 is made up of 12 amino acids. CDR3 in amino acids: CSVNNGGTGRFF. The DNA of the CDR3 is TGCAGCGTGAACAATGGGGGGACAGGGCGATTCTTC.

This chain connects TRBV19 to TRBJ1-5; D is undetermined. CDR3 length equals 16 residues. Trimming cost V 3 bases and J 1 base, with 13 bases left between them. From germline, CDR1 is LNHDA and CDR2 SQIVND (reference sequence). DNA for the CDR3: TGTGCCAGTAGTATCGGGAGGCCCCTCAGCAATCAGCCCCAGCATTTT. Encoded protein: CASSIGRPLSNQPQHF.

This clone was recorded once. This chain joins TRBV9 and TRBJ1-2, with 10 bases matching TRBD1. Germline loops: CDR1 SGDLS, CDR2 YYNGEE. Germline trimming cut 4 bases from V and 2 bases from J; bases unmatched to any gene: 8. The CDR3 has 16 residues. The CDR3 nucleotides read TGTGCCAGCAGCCCACGTGGGACAGGGGCGAACTATGGCTACACCTTC. As protein: CASSPRGTGANYGYTF.

The chain combines TRBV27 with TRBJ2-3; 15 bases align to TRBD2. CDR1 and CDR2 (germline): MNHEY, SMNVEV (reference sequence). The CDR3 has 17 amino acids. V trimming: 0 bases; J trimming: 6 bases; junction bases outside the gene matches: 4. The CDR3 protein is CASSLSGLAGGLDTQYF. The CDR3 DNA reads TGTGCCAGCAGTTTATCGGGACTAGCGGGGGGCCTTGATACGCAGTATTTT.

The J gene is TRBJ2-1, the V gene TRBV19; 8 bases line up with TRBD2. V shed 6 bases and J 7 bases; nucleotides not matched to a gene: 5. The CDR3 loop spans 13 amino acids. The germline V gene encodes CDR1 LNHDA and CDR2 SQIVND (reference sequence). In nucleotides, the CDR3 is TGTGCCAGTAGCAGTTTAGCGGGAAATGAGCAGTTCTTC. Translating gives CASSSLAGNEQFF.